This T cell receptor (beta chain) stems from a study of PD-1 blockade in classical Hodgkin lymphoma. The CDR3 loop spans 14 amino acids. Trimming took 0 bases from V and 4 from J, leaving 9 bases between them. Looked up from germline, CDR1 is MNHEY and CDR2 is SMNVEV (reference sequence). Generated by immunoSEQ multiplex PCR, the TCRdb table keeps only in-frame clones and is missing some. The data contain tens of thousands of clones, approximately 86% of them singletons. As to time point: cycle 4 day 1 (C4D1), after five to seven weeks of nivolumab. Each patient experienced a relapse that followed autologous stem cell transplantation, and brentuximab vedotin exposure varied.

V gene TRBV27 combines with J gene TRBJ1-2; tentative D call: TRBD1 (5 bases). The sample was peripheral blood mononuclear cells (PBMCs), taken before the fourth cycle of nivolumab. This TCR was sampled from a human donor with classical Hodgkin lymphoma. For the CDR3, the DNA is TGTGCCAGCAGTTTATCGTCGGGGGTCTATGGCTACACCTTC. Translated, it gives CASSLSSGVYGYTF.